A single sample is the source of the 11 T cell receptor beta chains below, sequenced in a study of T-cell reconstitution after alpha-beta-depleted transplantation in children. This sample's TCRbeta library carried unique molecular identifier barcodes. Using its own MiXCR run on the PCR reads, TCRdb lists one record per CDR3 protein. The sample records 450,000 to 600,000 distinct CDR3 sequences, about a sixth being singletons. The source material was PBMCs from the stem cell graft donor, sampled from the stem cell graft. These receptors all stem from a human donor who donated a stem cell graft to a child with acute lymphoblastic leukemia.

This clonotype has a handful of counts. The J gene is TRBJ1-2, the V gene TRBV5-1, with D maybe TRBD1 (6 bases). The ends were cut back, 5 bases at V and 2 bases at J, with 13 bases in the middle. Looked up from germline, CDR1 is SGHRS and CDR2 is YFSETQ. This CDR3 has 14 amino acids. Here the CDR3 DNA reads TGCGCCAGCAGGCGAACTCAGGGGAACTATGGCTACACCTTC. It is translated as CASRRTQGNYGYTF.

Ten or more counts support this clonotype. This chain joins TRBV27 and TRBJ2-3, with TRBD2 matching over 7 bases. With V trimmed by 5 bases and J by 0 bases, 5 bases remained unmatched. Germline V CDR1 and CDR2: MNHEY, SMNVEV (reference sequence). This CDR3 spans 15 amino acids. The CDR3, as DNA: TGTGCCAGCAGTCGGGGCGGGAGAAGCACAGATACGCAGTATTTT. Protein product: CASSRGGRSTDTQYF.

This clonotype appeared a few times. J is TRBJ2-5 and V is TRBV15; the D gene is possibly TRBD2 (6 bases). The CDR3 contains 14 residues. V dropped 5 bases and J dropped 4 bases, with 14 bases sitting between them. Germline V gene lookup returns CDR1 LNHNV and CDR2 YYDKDF (reference sequence). CDR3 sequence: CATSGRRSGETQYF. The DNA for the CDR3 is TGTGCCACCAGCGGGAGGAGGTCGGGAGAGACCCAGTACTTC.

This clonotype was seen at least ten times. This sequence joins TRBV5-6 and TRBJ2-3; unclear D gene. Germline loops: CDR1 SGHDT, CDR2 YYEEEE. The CDR3 extends over 15 amino acids. The V gene lost 3 bases and the J gene lost 0 bases, with 11 bases spanning the gap. DNA for the CDR3: TGTGCCAGCAGCTCCGGACCATTTAGCACAGATACGCAGTATTTT. Translation gives CASSSGPFSTDTQYF.

This clonotype was counted only a few times. The V gene is TRBV5-4, the J gene TRBJ2-3, with a weak D call TRBD2 (5 bases). CDR3 length: 14 residues. Germline assignment: CDR1 SGHNT and CDR2 YYREEE (reference sequence). Between the trimmed V and J ends, which lost 0 bases and 4 bases, there was a span of 9 bases. CDR3 in amino acids: CASSLGSGSDTQYF. DNA of the CDR3: TGTGCCAGCAGCTTGGGGTCGGGGTCAGATACGCAGTATTTT.

This chain uses TRBV12-3 or TRBV12-4 with TRBJ2-1; D gene ambiguous. This CDR3 region has 12 residues. V lost 3 bases and J 13 bases, leaving 13 bases between the germline ends. The CDR3 DNA sequence: TGTGCCAGCAGTTTGGCTGGGTTTGCCCAGTTCTTC. Protein: CASSLAGFAQFF.

This clonotype was observed at least ten times. This chain connects TRBV27 to TRBJ1-2, with D maybe TRBD1 (6 bases). This CDR3 contains 13 residues. Germline V gene lookup returns CDR1 MNHEY and CDR2 SMNVEV (reference sequence). V lost 2 bases and J lost 4, with 8 bases in between. The CDR3 DNA follows: TGTGCCAGCAGTTTAGACAGGAGCTATGGCTACACCTTC. This codes for CASSLDRSYGYTF.

This chain links TRBV14 with TRBJ2-3; D remains ambiguous. CDR1 SGHDN and CDR2 FVKESK come from the germline V gene. V dropped 0 bases and J dropped 0 bases, with 10 bases sitting between them. The CDR3 covers 16 residues. The CDR3 coding sequence is TGTGCCAGCAGCCAAGATCGTTACCTAAGCACAGATACGCAGTATTTT. Its translation is CASSQDRYLSTDTQYF.

This sequence joins TRBV5-4 and TRBJ2-3; D is unclear. V was trimmed by 2 bases and J by 7 bases, leaving 17 bases between them. CDR1 and CDR2 from the germline V gene are SGHNT and YYREEE (reference sequence). The CDR3 is 15 amino acids. The CDR3 loop is CASSLDLLTKNTQYF. DNA of the CDR3: TGTGCCAGCAGCTTAGACCTCCTCACAAAAAATACGCAGTATTTT.

This clonotype occurred a few times. The chain is built from TRBV24-1 and TRBJ2-5; D is perhaps TRBD1 (5 bases). Germline V gene sequence: CDR1 KGHDR, CDR2 SFDVKD. Between the trimmed V and J ends, which lost 1 base and 2 bases, there was a span of 7 bases. The CDR3 has 14 amino acids. The chain's CDR3 is CATSDLGAQETQYF. CDR3 DNA: TGTGCCACCAGTGATTTAGGGGCACAAGAGACCCAGTACTTC.

This chain joins TRBV7-9 and TRBJ2-7, with 9 bases identical to TRBD1. Losses at the gene ends were 5 bases for V and 2 bases for J; bases not matched to a gene: 7. CDR3 length: 15 residues. Germline CDR1 reads SEHNR; CDR2 reads FQNEAQ (reference sequence). The CDR3 loop reads CASSQGTGWAYEQYF. The DNA for the CDR3 is TGTGCCAGCAGCCAAGGGACAGGGTGGGCCTACGAGCAGTACTTC. Full variable domain (rest looked up from reference TRBV7-9 and TRBJ2-7): DTGVSQNPRHKITKRGQNVTFRCDPISEHNRLYWYRQTLGQGPEFLTYFQNEAQLEKSRLLSDRFSAERPKGSFSTLEIQRTEQGDSAMYLCASSQGTGWAYEQYFGPGTRLTVT.